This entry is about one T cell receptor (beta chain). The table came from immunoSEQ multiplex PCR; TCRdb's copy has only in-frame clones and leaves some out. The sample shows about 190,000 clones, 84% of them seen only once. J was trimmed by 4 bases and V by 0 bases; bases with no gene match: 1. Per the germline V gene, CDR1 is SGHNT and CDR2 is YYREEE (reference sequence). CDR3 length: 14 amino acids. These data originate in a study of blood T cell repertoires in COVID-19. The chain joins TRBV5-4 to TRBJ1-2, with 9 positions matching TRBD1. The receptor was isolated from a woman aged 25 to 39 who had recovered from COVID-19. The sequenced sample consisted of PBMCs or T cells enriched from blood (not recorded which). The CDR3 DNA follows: TGTGCCAGCAGCTTGGGACAGGGGGGCTATGGCTACACCTTC. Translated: CASSLGQGGYGYTF.